The rows below give T cell receptor beta chains drawn from one sample of a study of blood T cells in healthy people across ages. TCRdb re-called the 5' RACE reads with MiXCR, one entry per CDR3 protein. Of roughly 730,000 distinct CDR3 sequences listed, more than 55% are singletons. Sequencing was done on a sample of blood. The receptors derive from a man aged 35-49 years in good health. Both conserved end residues are part of each CDR3. The D gene is left open where the match is weak. The size field is filled for only some rows; it gives once, few, many or a size class.

v_gene	d_gene	j_gene	abundance	CDR3aa	CDR3nt
TRBV29-1	NA	TRBJ2-7	few	CSVEGQRTKTGYEQYF	TGCAGCGTTGAAGGCCAACGGACAAAGACCGGCTACGAGCAGTACTTC
TRBV7-6	NA	TRBJ2-7	NA	CASSSNRATYEQYF	TGTGCCAGCAGCTCCAACAGGGCAACCTACGAGCAGTACTTC
TRBV12-3/TRBV12-4	NA	TRBJ2-7	NA	CASSLGGSPPYEQYF	TGTGCCAGCAGTTTGGGTGGGAGTCCCCCCTACGAGCAGTACTTC
TRBV30	NA	TRBJ2-1	NA	CAGTQGASVQYEEQFF	TGTGCCGGGACTCAAGGGGCTAGCGTTCAATACGAGGAGCAGTTCTTC
TRBV27	NA	TRBJ1-6	NA	CASSQDSRSPLHF	TGTGCCAGCAGTCAGGACAGCCGGTCACCCCTCCACTTT
TRBV7-3	NA	TRBJ2-1	NA	CASSIRGNNEQFF	TGTGCCAGCAGCATCAGGGGTAACAATGAGCAGTTCTTC
TRBV2	NA	TRBJ2-3	once	CASIVTDTQYF	TGTGCCAGCATAGTCACAGATACGCAGTATTTT
TRBV2	TRBD1	TRBJ1-1	NA	CANGGQGATEAFF	TGTGCCAATGGGGGACAGGGGGCCACTGAAGCTTTCTTT
TRBV29-1	NA	TRBJ1-2	once	CSVEVGSQSYGYTF	TGCAGCGTTGAAGTCGGGAGTCAGTCCTATGGCTACACCTTC
TRBV6-5	NA	TRBJ2-5	few	CASSYSLGQETQYF	TGTGCCAGCAGTTACTCTCTCGGCCAAGAGACCCAGTACTTC
TRBV5-1	TRBD1	TRBJ2-5	NA	CASSLMGTGEESQYF	TGCGCCAGCAGCTTGATGGGGACAGGGGAAGAGTCCCAGTACTTC
TRBV5-6	NA	TRBJ1-6	once	CASSPKGSSYNSPLHF	TGTGCCAGCAGCCCTAAGGGGAGCTCCTATAATTCACCCCTCCACTTT
TRBV3-1	TRBD2	TRBJ2-1	NA	CASNPTSGRVGEQFF	TGTGCCAGCAACCCGACTAGCGGGAGGGTCGGTGAGCAGTTCTTC
TRBV12-3/TRBV12-4	NA	TRBJ2-3	NA	CASNYLREDTQYF	TGTGCCAGCAATTATTTGCGGGAAGATACGCAGTATTTT